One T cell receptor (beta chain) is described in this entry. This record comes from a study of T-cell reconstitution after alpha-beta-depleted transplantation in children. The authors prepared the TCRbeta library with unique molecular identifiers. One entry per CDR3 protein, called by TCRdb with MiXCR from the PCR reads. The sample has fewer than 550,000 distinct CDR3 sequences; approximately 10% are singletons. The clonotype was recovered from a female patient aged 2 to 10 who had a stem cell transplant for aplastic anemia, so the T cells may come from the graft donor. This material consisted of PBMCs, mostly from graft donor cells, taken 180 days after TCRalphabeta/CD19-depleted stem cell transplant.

The CDR3, as DNA: TGCAGTGCTAGAACCGGGACAGGGCCCTTACTCTCTGGGGCCAACGTCCTGACTTTC. Protein: CSARTGTGPLLSGANVLTF. The chain couples TRBV20-1 to TRBJ2-6; 9 bases map to TRBD1. V shed 2 bases and J 0 bases; nucleotides not matched to a gene: 11. CDR3 length: 19 amino acids. Germline V lookup: CDR1 DFQATT, CDR2 SNEGSKA (reference sequence).